The clone carrying this TCR beta chain has a handful of counts. Antigen: not known. This sample is drawn from a study of beta chain features in type 1 diabetes. Study-wide findings and caveats: Healthy donors had naive, central memory and Treg TCRB repertoires that appeared less similar than those seen among patients.

As every portion of the isolated RNA was reverse transcribed, the sequencing read expressed TCRB transcripts. Here immunoSEQ multiplex PCR was the method, and the copy in TCRdb shows in-frame clones only, minus some. The data show hundreds of thousands of clones, 15% to 20% seen once. The CDR3 runs to 15 residues. Deletions cut 3 bases from V and 1 base from J, with 10 bases between. CDR1 is LNHDA and CDR2 is SQIVND in the germline V gene (reference sequence). V usage is TRBV19 and J usage is TRBJ2-1; D unresolved. The TCR was taken from a woman under 30 in good health. The sample consisted of naive CD4+ T cells from blood. The CDR3 nucleotides are TGTGCCAGTAGTATTACGGTCGGTTCCTACAATGAGCAGTTCTTC. Protein sequence: CASSITVGSYNEQFF.